This TCR beta chain was captured in a study of CXCR3-negative and CXCR3-positive naive CD8 T cells. TRB cDNA libraries were made by UMI-labeled 5' RACE. TCRdb re-called the 5' RACE reads and gives one entry per CDR3 protein, without DNA. The specimen's table records 50,000 to 75,000 distinct CDR3 sequences. The CDR3 contains 14 residues. Germline V gene sequence: CDR1 MGHDK, CDR2 SYGVNS. Study-level findings and limits: CXCR3 expression partially decreased after cryopreservation; most assays used fresh PBMCs. Memory CD8+ cells had much lower diversity, and both naive subsets had comparably high diversity.

Of note for this clonotype: Its antigen is as yet unknown.

This clonotype was obtained from a human donor in good health. Some clones in this sample may be carry-over from other donors' samples. Sequenced: naive CXCR3- CD8+ T cells from blood. Noted subset: CD45RO-CCR7+CD27+CD95- naive CD8+ T cells lacking CXCR3 (TNR3-). This rearrangement joins TRBV25-1 to TRBJ2-3; checking the TCRdb D call of TRBD2 is not possible without DNA. CDR3: CASSSGGSSDTQYF.